This note documents a single T cell receptor (beta chain) sequence. Its target is unknown. The sample comes from a study of T cell repertoires in cytomegalovirus infection. V was cut by 2 bases and J by 1 base, with 5 bases left in between. Per the germline V gene, CDR1 is MNHNS and CDR2 is SASEGT. This CDR3 contains 13 residues. TCRdb fed the reads into MiXCR, producing one record per CDR3 protein. The data show 450,000 to 550,000 distinct CDR3 sequences, approximately 46% seen once. This receptor was taken from a human donor in good health (CMV status not recorded). Some clones in this sample may be carry-over from other donors' samples. The chain is built from TRBV6-1 and TRBJ1-1; D gene ambiguous. Sample: cultured PBMCs, taken from culture after CMV antigen stimulation. The CDR3 DNA reads TGTGCCAGCAGTGAATCTTGGAACACTGAAGCTTTCTTT. Translation gives CASSESWNTEAFF.